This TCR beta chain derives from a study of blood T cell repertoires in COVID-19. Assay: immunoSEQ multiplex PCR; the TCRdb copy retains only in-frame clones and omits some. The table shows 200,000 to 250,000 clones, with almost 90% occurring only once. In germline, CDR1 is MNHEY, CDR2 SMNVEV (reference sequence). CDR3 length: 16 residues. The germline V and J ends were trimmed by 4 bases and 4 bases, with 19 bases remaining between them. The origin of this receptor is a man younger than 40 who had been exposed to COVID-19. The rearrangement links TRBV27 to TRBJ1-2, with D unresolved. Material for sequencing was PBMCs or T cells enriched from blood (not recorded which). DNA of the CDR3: TGTGCCAGCAGTTCGGGAGCCTCAGGACGAGGCTATGGCTACACCTTC. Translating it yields CASSSGASGRGYGYTF.